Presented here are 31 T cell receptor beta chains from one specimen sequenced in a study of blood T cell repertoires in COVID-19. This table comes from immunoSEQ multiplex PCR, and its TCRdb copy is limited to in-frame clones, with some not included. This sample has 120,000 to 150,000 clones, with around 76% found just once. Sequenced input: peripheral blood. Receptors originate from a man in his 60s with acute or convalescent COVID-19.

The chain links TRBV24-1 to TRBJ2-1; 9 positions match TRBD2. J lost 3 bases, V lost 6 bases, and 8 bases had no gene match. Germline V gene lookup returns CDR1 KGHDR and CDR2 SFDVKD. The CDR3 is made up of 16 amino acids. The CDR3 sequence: CATSRLAGDHYNEQFF. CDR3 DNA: TGTGCCACCAGTCGATTAGCGGGAGACCACTACAATGAGCAGTTCTTC.

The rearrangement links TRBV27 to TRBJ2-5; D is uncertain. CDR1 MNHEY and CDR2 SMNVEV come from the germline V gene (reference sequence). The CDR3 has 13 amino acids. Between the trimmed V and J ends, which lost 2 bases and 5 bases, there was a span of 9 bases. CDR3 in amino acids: CASSLRAGETQYF. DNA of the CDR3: TGTGCCAGCAGTTTACGCGCCGGTGAGACCCAGTACTTC.

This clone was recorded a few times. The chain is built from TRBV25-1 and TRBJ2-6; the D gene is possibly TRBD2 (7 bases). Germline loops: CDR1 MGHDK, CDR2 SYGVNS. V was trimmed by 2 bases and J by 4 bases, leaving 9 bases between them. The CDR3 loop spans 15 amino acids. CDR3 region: CASSEGGAGANVLTF. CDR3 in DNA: TGTGCCAGCAGTGAAGGGGGGGCAGGGGCCAACGTCCTGACTTTC. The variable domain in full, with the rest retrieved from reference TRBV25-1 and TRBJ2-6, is EADIYQTPRYLVIGTGKKITLECSQTMGHDKMYWYQQDPGMELHLIHYSYGVNSTEKGDLSSESTVSRIRTEHFPLTLESARPSHTSQYLCASSEGGAGANVLTFGAGSRLTVL.

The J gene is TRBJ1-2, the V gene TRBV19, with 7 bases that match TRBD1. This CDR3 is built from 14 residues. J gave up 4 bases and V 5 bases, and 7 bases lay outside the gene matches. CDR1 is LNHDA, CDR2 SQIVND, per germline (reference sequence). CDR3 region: CASSGGQLLYGYTF. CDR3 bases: TGTGCCAGTAGTGGGGGACAGCTTCTCTATGGCTACACCTTC.

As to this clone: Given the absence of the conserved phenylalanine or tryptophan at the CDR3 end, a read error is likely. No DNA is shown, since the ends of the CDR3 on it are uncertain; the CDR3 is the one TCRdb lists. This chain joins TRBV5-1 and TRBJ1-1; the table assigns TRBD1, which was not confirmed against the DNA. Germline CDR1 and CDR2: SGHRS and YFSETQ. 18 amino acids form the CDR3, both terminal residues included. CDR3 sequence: CASSVDRAGPSPLHRWVL.

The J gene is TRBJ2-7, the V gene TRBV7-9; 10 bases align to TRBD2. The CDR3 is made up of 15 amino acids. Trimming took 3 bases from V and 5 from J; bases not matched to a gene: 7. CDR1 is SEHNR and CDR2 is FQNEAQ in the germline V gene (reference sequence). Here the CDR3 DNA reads TGTGCCAGCAGCTTCGCTCTAGCGGGAGTGGACGAGCAGTACTTC. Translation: CASSFALAGVDEQYF.

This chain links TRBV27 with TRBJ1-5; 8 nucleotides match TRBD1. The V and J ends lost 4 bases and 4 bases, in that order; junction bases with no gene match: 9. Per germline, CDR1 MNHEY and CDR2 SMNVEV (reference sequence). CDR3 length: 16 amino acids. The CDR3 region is CASSSRGQGRNQPQHF. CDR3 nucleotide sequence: TGTGCCAGCAGTTCCAGAGGACAGGGTAGGAATCAGCCCCAGCATTTT.

CDR3: CASGTSEGYEQYF. The CDR3 nucleotides read TGCGCCAGCGGGACTAGCGAGGGTTACGAGCAGTACTTC. This chain joins TRBV4-1 and TRBJ2-7; 10 nucleotides align to TRBD2. The CDR3 runs 13 residues. Germline CDR1 is MGHRA and CDR2 is YSYEKL. V lost 8 bases, J lost 4 bases, and 5 bases stayed unmatched.

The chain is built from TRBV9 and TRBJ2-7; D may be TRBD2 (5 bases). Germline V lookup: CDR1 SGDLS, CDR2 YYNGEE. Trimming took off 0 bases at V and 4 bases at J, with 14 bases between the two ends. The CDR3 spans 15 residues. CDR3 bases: TGTGCCAGCAGCGTAGATCCAGCGGCGGCGTACGAGCAGTACTTC. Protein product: CASSVDPAAAYEQYF.

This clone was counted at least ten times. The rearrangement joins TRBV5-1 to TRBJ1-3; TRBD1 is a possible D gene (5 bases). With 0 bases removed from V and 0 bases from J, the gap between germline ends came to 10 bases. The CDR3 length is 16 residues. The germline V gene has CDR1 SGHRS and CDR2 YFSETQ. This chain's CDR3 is CASSLEGLVSGNTIYF. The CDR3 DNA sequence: TGCGCCAGCAGCTTGGAGGGGTTAGTCTCTGGAAACACCATATATTTT.

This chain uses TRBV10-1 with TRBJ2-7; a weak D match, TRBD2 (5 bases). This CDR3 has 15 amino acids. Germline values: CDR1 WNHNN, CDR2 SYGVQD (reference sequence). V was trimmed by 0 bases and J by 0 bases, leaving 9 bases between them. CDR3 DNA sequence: TGCGCCAGCAGTGAGTCGACGGGGAACTCCTACGAGCAGTACTTC. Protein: CASSESTGNSYEQYF.

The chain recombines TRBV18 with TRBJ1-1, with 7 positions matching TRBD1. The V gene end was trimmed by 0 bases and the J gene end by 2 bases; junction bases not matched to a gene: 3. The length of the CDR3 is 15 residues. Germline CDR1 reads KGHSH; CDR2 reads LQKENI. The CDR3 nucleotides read TGTGCCAGCTCACCACCTAGACAGGGCAACACTGAAGCTTTCTTT. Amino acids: CASSPPRQGNTEAFF.

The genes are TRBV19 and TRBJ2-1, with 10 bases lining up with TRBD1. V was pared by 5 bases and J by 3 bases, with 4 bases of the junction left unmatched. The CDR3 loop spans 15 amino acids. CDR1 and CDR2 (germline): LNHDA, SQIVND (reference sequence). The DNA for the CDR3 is TGTGCCAGTAGTGCGGGACAGGGGCTCTACAATGAGCAGTTCTTC. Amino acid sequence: CASSAGQGLYNEQFF.

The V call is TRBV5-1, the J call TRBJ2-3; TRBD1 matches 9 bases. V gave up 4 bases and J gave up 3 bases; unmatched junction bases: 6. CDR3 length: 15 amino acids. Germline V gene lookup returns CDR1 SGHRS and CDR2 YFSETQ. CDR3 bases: TGCGCCAGCAGCCCCGGGACAGGGTTTACAGATACGCAGTATTTT. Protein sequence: CASSPGTGFTDTQYF.

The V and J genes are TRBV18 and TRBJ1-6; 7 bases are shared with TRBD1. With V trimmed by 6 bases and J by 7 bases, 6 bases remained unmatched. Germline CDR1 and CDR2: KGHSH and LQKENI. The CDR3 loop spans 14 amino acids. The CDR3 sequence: CASSRGRGNSPLHF. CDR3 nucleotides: TGTGCCAGCTCGAGGGGGCGCGGGAATTCACCCCTCCACTTT.

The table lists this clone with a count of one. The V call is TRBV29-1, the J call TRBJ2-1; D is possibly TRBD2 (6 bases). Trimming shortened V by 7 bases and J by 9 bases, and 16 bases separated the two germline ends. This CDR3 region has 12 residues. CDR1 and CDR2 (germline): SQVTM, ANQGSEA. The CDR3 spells CSGGTIGVEQFF. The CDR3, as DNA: TGCAGCGGCGGGACCATAGGTGTTGAGCAGTTCTTC.

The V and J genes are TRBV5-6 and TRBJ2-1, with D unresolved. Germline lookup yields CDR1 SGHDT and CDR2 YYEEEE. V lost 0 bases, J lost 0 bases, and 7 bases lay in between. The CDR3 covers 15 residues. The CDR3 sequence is CASSLGLSSYNEQFF. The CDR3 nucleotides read TGTGCCAGCAGCTTGGGTCTGAGCTCCTACAATGAGCAGTTCTTC.

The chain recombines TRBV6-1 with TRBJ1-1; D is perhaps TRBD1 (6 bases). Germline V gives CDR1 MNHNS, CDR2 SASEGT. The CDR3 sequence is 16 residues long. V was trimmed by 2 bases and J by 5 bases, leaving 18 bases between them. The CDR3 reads CASSERVGGASTEAFF. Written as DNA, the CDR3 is TGTGCCAGCAGTGAAAGGGTGGGGGGGGCAAGTACTGAAGCTTTCTTT.

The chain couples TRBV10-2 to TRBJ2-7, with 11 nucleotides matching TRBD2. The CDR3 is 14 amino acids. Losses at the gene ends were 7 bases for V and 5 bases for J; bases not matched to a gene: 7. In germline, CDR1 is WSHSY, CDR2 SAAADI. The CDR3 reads CASTLASGRNEQYF. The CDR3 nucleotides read TGCGCCAGCACCTTGGCTAGCGGGAGGAACGAGCAGTACTTC.

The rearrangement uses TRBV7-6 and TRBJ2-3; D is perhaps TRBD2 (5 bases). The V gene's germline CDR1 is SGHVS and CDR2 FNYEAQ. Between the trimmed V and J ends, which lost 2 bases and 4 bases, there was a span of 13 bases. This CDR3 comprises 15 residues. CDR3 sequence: CASSLFGGLSDTQYF. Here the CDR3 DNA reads TGTGCCAGCAGCTTATTTGGCGGGCTCTCAGATACGCAGTATTTT.

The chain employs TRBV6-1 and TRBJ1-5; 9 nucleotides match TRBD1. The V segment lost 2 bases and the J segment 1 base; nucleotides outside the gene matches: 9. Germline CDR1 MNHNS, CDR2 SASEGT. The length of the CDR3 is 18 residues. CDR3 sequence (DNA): TGTGCCAGCAGTGAAATGATCGGGACAGGGTTGAGCAATCAGCCCCAGCATTTT. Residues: CASSEMIGTGLSNQPQHF.

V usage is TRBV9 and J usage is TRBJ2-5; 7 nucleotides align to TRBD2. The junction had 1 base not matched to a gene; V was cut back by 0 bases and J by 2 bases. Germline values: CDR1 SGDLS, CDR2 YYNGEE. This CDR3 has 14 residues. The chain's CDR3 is CASSVAGGQETQYF. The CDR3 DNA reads TGTGCCAGCAGCGTAGCGGGGGGACAAGAGACCCAGTACTTC. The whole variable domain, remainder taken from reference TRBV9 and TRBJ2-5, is DSGVTQTPKHLITATGQRVTLRCSPRSGDLSVYWYQQSLDQGLQFLIQYYNGEERAKGNILERFSAQQFPDLHSELNLSSLELGDSALYFCASSVAGGQETQYFGPGTRLLVL.

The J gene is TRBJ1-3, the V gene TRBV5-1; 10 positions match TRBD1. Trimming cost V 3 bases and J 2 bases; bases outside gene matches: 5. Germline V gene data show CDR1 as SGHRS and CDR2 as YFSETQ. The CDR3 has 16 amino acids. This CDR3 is CASSSTGTGAGNTIYF. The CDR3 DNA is TGCGCCAGCAGCTCGACCGGGACAGGGGCTGGAAACACCATATATTTT.

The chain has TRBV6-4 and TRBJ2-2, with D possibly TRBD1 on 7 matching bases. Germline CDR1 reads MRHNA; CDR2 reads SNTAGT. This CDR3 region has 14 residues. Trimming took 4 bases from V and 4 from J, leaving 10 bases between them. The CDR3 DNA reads TGTGCCAGCAGTGGACAGGGAGGCACCGGGGAGCTGTTTTTT. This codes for CASSGQGGTGELFF.

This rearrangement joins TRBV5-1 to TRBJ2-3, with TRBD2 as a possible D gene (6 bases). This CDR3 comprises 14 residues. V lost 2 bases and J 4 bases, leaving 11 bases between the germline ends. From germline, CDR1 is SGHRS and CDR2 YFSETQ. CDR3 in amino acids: CASSLGGVADTQYF. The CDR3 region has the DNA TGCGCCAGCAGCTTAGGAGGGGTTGCAGATACGCAGTATTTT. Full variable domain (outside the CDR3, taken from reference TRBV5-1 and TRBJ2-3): KAGVTQTPRYLIKTRGQQVTLSCSPISGHRSVSWYQQTPGQGLQFLFEYFSETQRNKGNFPGRFSGRQFSNSRSEMNVSTLELGDSALYLCASSLGGVADTQYFGPGTRLTVL.

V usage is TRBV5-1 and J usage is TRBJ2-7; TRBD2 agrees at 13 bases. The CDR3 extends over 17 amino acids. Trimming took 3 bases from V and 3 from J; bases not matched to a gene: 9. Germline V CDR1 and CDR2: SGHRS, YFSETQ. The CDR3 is CASSSGPGLAGIYEQYF. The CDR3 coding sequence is TGCGCCAGCAGCTCCGGTCCGGGACTAGCGGGAATCTACGAGCAGTACTTC.

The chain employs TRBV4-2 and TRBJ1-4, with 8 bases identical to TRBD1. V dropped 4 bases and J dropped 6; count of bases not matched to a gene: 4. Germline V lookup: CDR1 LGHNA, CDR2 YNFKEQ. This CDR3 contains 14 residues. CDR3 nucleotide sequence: TGTGCCAGCAGCCTTGCAGGGGGCGATGAAAAACTGTTTTTT. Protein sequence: CASSLAGGDEKLFF.

This CDR3 reads CSVELAGDEQYF. The CDR3 DNA sequence: TGCAGCGTTGAGCTAGCGGGAGACGAGCAGTACTTC. This rearrangement joins TRBV29-1 to TRBJ2-7, with 10 bases that match TRBD2. This CDR3 is built from 12 residues. The V and J ends lost 3 bases and 5 bases, in that order; junction bases with no gene match: 1. Germline CDR1 SQVTM, CDR2 ANQGSEA.

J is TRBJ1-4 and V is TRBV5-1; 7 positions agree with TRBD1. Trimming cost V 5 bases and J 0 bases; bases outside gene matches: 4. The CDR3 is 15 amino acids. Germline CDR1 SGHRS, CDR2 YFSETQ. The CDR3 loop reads CASRRQGTTNEKLFF. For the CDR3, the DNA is TGCGCCAGCAGAAGACAGGGAACAACTAATGAAAAACTGTTTTTT.

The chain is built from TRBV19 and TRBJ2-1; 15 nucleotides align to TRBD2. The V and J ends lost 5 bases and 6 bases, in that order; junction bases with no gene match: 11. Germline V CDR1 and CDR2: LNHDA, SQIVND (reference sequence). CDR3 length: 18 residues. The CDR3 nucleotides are TGTGCCAGTAGTGCTGCTGGGACTAGCGGGAGGACTGGCAATGAGCAGTTCTTC. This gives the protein CASSAAGTSGRTGNEQFF.

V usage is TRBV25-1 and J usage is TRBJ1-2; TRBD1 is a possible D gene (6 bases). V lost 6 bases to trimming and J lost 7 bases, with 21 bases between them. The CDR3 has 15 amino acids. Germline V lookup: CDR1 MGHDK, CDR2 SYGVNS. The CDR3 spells CASRAAQGFIGGYTF. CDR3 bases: TGTGCCAGCAGGGCTGCACAGGGTTTTATCGGTGGCTACACCTTC.